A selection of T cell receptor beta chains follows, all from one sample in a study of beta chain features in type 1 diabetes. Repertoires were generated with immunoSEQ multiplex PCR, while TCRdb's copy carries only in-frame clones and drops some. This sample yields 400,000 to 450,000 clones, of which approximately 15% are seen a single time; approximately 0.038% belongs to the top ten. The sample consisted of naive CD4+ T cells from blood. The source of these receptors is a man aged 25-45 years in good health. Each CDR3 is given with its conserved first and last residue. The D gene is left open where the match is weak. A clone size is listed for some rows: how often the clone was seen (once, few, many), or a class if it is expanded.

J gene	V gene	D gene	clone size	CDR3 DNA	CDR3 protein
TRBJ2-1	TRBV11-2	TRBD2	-	TGTGCCAGCAGCTTAGCTAGCGGGAGGAGCTACAATGAGCAGTTCTTC	CASSLASGRSYNEQFF
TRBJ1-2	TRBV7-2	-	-	TGTGCCAGCAGCCGGAGCCCTGATGGCTACACCTTC	CASSRSPDGYTF
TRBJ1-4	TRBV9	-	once	TGTGCCAGCAGCGCAACGGTAGGGGGTAATGAAAAACTGTTTTTT	CASSATVGGNEKLFF
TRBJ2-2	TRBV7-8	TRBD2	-	TGTGCCAGCAGCAACGGACTAGCGGGAGGTCGCGGGGAGCTGTTTTTT	CASSNGLAGGRGELFF
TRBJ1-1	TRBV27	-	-	TGTGCCAGCAGTTCTCCGGGACAAGAAGCTTTCTTT	CASSSPGQEAFF
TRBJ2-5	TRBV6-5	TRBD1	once	TGTGCCAGCAGTCCGCGGACAGGGGGCCGGGAGACCCAGTACTTC	CASSPRTGGRETQYF
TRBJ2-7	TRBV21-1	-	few	TGTGCCAGCCCCAACTACGAGCAGTACTTC	CASPNYEQYF
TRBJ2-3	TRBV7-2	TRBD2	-	TGTGCCAGCAGCCTCGGACTAGCGGGAGCAGATACGCAGTATTTT	CASSLGLAGADTQYF
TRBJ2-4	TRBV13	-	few	TGTGCCAGCAGCCGCATCTACGGGGGTGAGTCGGTAGTGAACATTCAGTACTTC	CASSRIYGGESVVNIQYF
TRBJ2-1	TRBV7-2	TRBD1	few	TGTGCCAGCAGTCGGACAGGGTCTTTCTACAATGAGCAGTTCTTC	CASSRTGSFYNEQFF
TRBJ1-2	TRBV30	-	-	TGTGCCTGGAGTGTAATGTCCCCGGCGGATGGCTACACCTTC	CAWSVMSPADGYTF
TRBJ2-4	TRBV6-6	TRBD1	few	TGTGCCAGCAGTTACGACAGGGTGAAAAACATTCAGTACTTC	CASSYDRVKNIQYF
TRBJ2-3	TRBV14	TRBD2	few	TGTGCCAGCAGCCAAGATCCCAGACTAGCGGGAGGGGCAGATACGCAGTATTTT	CASSQDPRLAGGADTQYF
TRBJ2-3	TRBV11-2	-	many	TGTGCCAGCAGCTTCCTGCTTCCCTGGGATACGCAGTATTTT	CASSFLLPWDTQYF
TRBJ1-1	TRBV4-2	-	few	TGTGCCAGCAGCCAAGTTTCGGCGGCTCAGTGGACTGAAGCTTTCTTT	CASSQVSAAQWTEAFF
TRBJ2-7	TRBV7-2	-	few	TGTGCCAGCAGCTTGTTCTACGAGCAGTACTTC	CASSLFYEQYF
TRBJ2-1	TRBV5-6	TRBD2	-	TGTGCCAGCAGGCCCTTAGCGGGAAATGAGCAGTTCTTC	CASRPLAGNEQFF
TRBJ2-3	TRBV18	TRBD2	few	TGTGCCAGCTCACCACTCCCACTAGCGGGAGGTTATGGAAGTCGCACAGATACGCAGTATTTT	CASSPLPLAGGYGSRTDTQYF
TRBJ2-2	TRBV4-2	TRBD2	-	TGTGCCAGCAGCCCCCGGGGAGCGGGGGAACCCCCCGGGGAGCTGTTTTTT	CASSPRGAGEPPGELFF
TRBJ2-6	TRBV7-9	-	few	TGTGCCAGCAGCTTCGGCAGGGCATCCTCTGGGGCCAACGTCCTGACTTTC	CASSFGRASSGANVLTF
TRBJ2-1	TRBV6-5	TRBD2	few	TGTGCCAGCAGTTACGGGACTAGAGTGTATGAGCAGTTCTTC	CASSYGTRVYEQFF
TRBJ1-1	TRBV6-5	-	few	TGTGCCAGCAGAACAGGGAAAGGAGCTTTCTTT	CASRTGKGAFF
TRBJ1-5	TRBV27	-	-	TGTGCCAGCAGTTACGGGGACGGACGCAATCAGCCCCAGCATTTT	CASSYGDGRNQPQHF
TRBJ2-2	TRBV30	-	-	TGTGCCTGGAGTCCCGCGGGGATCGGGGAGCTGTTTTTT	CAWSPAGIGELFF
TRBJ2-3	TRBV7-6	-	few	TGTGCCAGCAGCTTAGCCGGTAGCGGAAGCACAGATACGCAGTATTTT	CASSLAGSGSTDTQYF
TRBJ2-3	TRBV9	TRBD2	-	TGTGCCAGCAGCCCCCGGCTAGCGGGAGATACGCAGTATTTT	CASSPRLAGDTQYF
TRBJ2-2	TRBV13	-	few	TGTGCCAGCAGCCAAGTCGGGACGGCGAACACCGGGGAGCTGTTTTTT	CASSQVGTANTGELFF
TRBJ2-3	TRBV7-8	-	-	TGTGCCAGCAGCGAGCGGACAGAGCTCATCACAGATACGCAGTATTTT	CASSERTELITDTQYF
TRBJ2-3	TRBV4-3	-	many	TGCGCCAGCAGCCCTACGGGCCGTACGCAGTATTTT	CASSPTGRTQYF
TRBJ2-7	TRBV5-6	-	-	TGTGCCAGCAGCCCGTGGACGGCGCCTTGGGAGCAGTACTTC	CASSPWTAPWEQYF
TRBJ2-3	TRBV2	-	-	TGTGCCAGCAGTGATCGGGACACAGATACGCAGTATTTT	CASSDRDTDTQYF
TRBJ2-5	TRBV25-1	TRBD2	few	TGTGCCAGCAGTGACCCCCGGACTAGCGGGTCGAGAGAGACCCAGTACTTC	CASSDPRTSGSRETQYF